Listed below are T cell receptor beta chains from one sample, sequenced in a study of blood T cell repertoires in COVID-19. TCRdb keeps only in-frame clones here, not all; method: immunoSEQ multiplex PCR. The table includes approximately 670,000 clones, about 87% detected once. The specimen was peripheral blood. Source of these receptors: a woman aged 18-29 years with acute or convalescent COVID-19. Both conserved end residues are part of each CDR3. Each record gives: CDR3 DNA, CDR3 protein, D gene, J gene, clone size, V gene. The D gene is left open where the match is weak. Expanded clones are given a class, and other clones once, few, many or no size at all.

CDR3 DNA: TGTGCCAGCAGCTGGGGACAGGGGCCCCACACCTTC
CDR3 protein: CASSWGQGPHTF
D gene: TRBD1
J gene: TRBJ1-2
clone size: NA
V gene: TRBV5-6

CDR3 DNA: TGTGCCACCCCAGGAGGAAGCTTGGTCCACGAGCAGTACTTC
CDR3 protein: CATPGGSLVHEQYF
D gene: NA
J gene: TRBJ2-7
clone size: once
V gene: TRBV24-1

CDR3 DNA: TGTGCCAGCAGTTTATTTAGACAGGGAGGCTACACCTTC
CDR3 protein: CASSLFRQGGYTF
D gene: TRBD1
J gene: TRBJ1-2
clone size: once
V gene: TRBV28

CDR3 DNA: TGTGCCAGCAGCGAGTTAGCGGTCACGGCAGGGGATACGCAGTATTTT
CDR3 protein: CASSELAVTAGDTQYF
D gene: NA
J gene: TRBJ2-3
clone size: NA
V gene: TRBV9

CDR3 DNA: TGTGCCAGCCTATCCGTGGGCTATAGCAATCAGCCCCAGCATTTT
CDR3 protein: CASLSVGYSNQPQHF
D gene: NA
J gene: TRBJ1-5
clone size: NA
V gene: TRBV6-5

CDR3 DNA: TGCGCCAGCAGCCAAATATCGGCAGGGGAAACAGATACGCAGTATTTT
CDR3 protein: CASSQISAGETDTQYF
D gene: NA
J gene: TRBJ2-3
clone size: NA
V gene: TRBV4-1

CDR3 DNA: TGTGCCAGCAGCTTACAGGGGCGTGGAAACACCATATATTTT
CDR3 protein: CASSLQGRGNTIYF
D gene: NA
J gene: TRBJ1-3
clone size: NA
V gene: TRBV7-2

CDR3 DNA: TGCGCCAGCAGCGGCGGACAGGGAGGTGTGAACACTGAAGCTTTCTTT
CDR3 protein: CASSGGQGGVNTEAFF
D gene: TRBD1
J gene: TRBJ1-1
clone size: NA
V gene: TRBV5-1

CDR3 DNA: TGTGCCAGCATTCACAGGGGGCGTTGGACTGAAGCTTTCTTT
CDR3 protein: CASIHRGRWTEAFF
D gene: TRBD1
J gene: TRBJ1-1
clone size: NA
V gene: TRBV6-5

CDR3 DNA: TGTGCCAGCGGCCCGACTGGTGGCAATCAGCCCCAGCATTTT
CDR3 protein: CASGPTGGNQPQHF
D gene: NA
J gene: TRBJ1-5
clone size: NA
V gene: TRBV6-2/TRBV6-3

CDR3 DNA: TGTGCCAGCAGCCAAGATCAGGTACCACATCAGCCCCAGCATTTT
CDR3 protein: CASSQDQVPHQPQHF
D gene: NA
J gene: TRBJ1-5
clone size: NA
V gene: TRBV4-2

CDR3 DNA: TGTGCCAGCAGCCGACTCGGAGACCTTAGCAATCAGCCCCAGCATTTT
CDR3 protein: CASSRLGDLSNQPQHF
D gene: NA
J gene: TRBJ1-5
clone size: few
V gene: TRBV5-5

CDR3 DNA: TGCGCCAGCAGCTTGGCGTTTCGGACAGTCAACACCGGGGAGCTGTTTTTT
CDR3 protein: CASSLAFRTVNTGELFF
D gene: NA
J gene: TRBJ2-2
clone size: NA
V gene: TRBV5-1

CDR3 DNA: TGTGCCAGCAGTGATGGTACCCTGGCGGGGTCACCCCTCCACTTT
CDR3 protein: CASSDGTLAGSPLHF
D gene: NA
J gene: TRBJ1-6
clone size: NA
V gene: TRBV2

CDR3 DNA: TGTGCCAGCAGCTCAAACTCAGGGAACAATCAGCCCCAGCATTTT
CDR3 protein: CASSSNSGNNQPQHF
D gene: NA
J gene: TRBJ1-5
clone size: NA
V gene: TRBV7-9

CDR3 DNA: TGTGCCAGCAGTTTAGGGCTAGCGGCCTACGAGCAGTACTTC
CDR3 protein: CASSLGLAAYEQYF
D gene: TRBD2
J gene: TRBJ2-7
clone size: NA
V gene: TRBV27

CDR3 DNA: TGTGCCAGCAGCTTGCGCCAGGGGTCATTAGAGACCCAGTACTTC
CDR3 protein: CASSLRQGSLETQYF
D gene: NA
J gene: TRBJ2-5
clone size: NA
V gene: TRBV5-4

CDR3 DNA: TGTGCCTGGAGCTCGGGACTAGAGGGAACAGATACGCAGTATTTT
CDR3 protein: CAWSSGLEGTDTQYF
D gene: TRBD2
J gene: TRBJ2-3
clone size: NA
V gene: TRBV30

CDR3 DNA: TGTGCCAGCAGCTTACTTGAGTCTTCCACAGATACGCAGTATTTT
CDR3 protein: CASSLLESSTDTQYF
D gene: NA
J gene: TRBJ2-3
clone size: NA
V gene: TRBV11-2

CDR3 DNA: TGTGCCAGCAGCGTAGCTGATATTGGACATACTAATTCACCCCTCCACTTT
CDR3 protein: CASSVADIGHTNSPLHF
D gene: NA
J gene: TRBJ1-6
clone size: NA
V gene: TRBV9

CDR3 DNA: TGTGCCAGCAGCCCCGGGACTAGCGGGTTCGAGCAGTACTTC
CDR3 protein: CASSPGTSGFEQYF
D gene: TRBD2
J gene: TRBJ2-7
clone size: NA
V gene: TRBV6-2/TRBV6-3

CDR3 DNA: TGCGCCAGCAGCTACGAGGACAGGGCGGGGAATGAGCAGTTCTTC
CDR3 protein: CASSYEDRAGNEQFF
D gene: TRBD1
J gene: TRBJ2-1
clone size: NA
V gene: TRBV5-1

CDR3 DNA: TGTGCCAGTAGTGACCGGACAGGGCTCTCCTACGAGCAGTACTTC
CDR3 protein: CASSDRTGLSYEQYF
D gene: TRBD1
J gene: TRBJ2-7
clone size: NA
V gene: TRBV19

CDR3 DNA: TGTGCCAGTAGTATGCGGACAGGCCTCTCTGGAAACACCATATATTTT
CDR3 protein: CASSMRTGLSGNTIYF
D gene: TRBD1
J gene: TRBJ1-3
clone size: NA
V gene: TRBV19

CDR3 DNA: TGTGCCAGCAGCTTAGACAGTGCTAATTCACCCCTCCACTTT
CDR3 protein: CASSLDSANSPLHF
D gene: NA
J gene: TRBJ1-6
clone size: once
V gene: TRBV7-2

CDR3 DNA: TGTGCCATCAGTGAGTACCCCGGACAGAAAGTCACAGATACGCAGTATTTT
CDR3 protein: CAISEYPGQKVTDTQYF
D gene: NA
J gene: TRBJ2-3
clone size: NA
V gene: TRBV10-3

CDR3 DNA: TGTGCCAGCATCAGGGACAGGATTGAAGCTTTCTTT
CDR3 protein: CASIRDRIEAFF
D gene: TRBD1
J gene: TRBJ1-1
clone size: NA
V gene: TRBV6-5

CDR3 DNA: TGTGCCAGCAGCTTAGCAGGACAGGGGGCTAACTATGGCTACACCTTC
CDR3 protein: CASSLAGQGANYGYTF
D gene: TRBD1
J gene: TRBJ1-2
clone size: NA
V gene: TRBV7-2

CDR3 DNA: TGTGCCAGCAGTGAATGGGGGACAGGCAACTATGGCTACACCTTC
CDR3 protein: CASSEWGTGNYGYTF
D gene: TRBD1
J gene: TRBJ1-2
clone size: NA
V gene: TRBV25-1

CDR3 DNA: TGTGCCAGTACTCCGAACTTACTAGCGGGGAAAGAGACCCAGTACTTC
CDR3 protein: CASTPNLLAGKETQYF
D gene: TRBD2
J gene: TRBJ2-5
clone size: NA
V gene: TRBV19